This T cell receptor beta chain was identified in a study of cytomegalovirus exposure and HLA in healthy donors. Study outcomes and limitations: Productive rates of about 87% or about 30% were seen for most TCR beta V segments in an earlier analysis. Later analysis found that TCR beta chains associated with HLA were more clonally expanded than other, equally common chains. Testing in vitro showed a few CMV-associated chains specific for CMV antigens. TCR beta sequences numbering 16,951 were associated with HLA alleles at 0.05 false discovery rate in a later analysis.

A few counts support this clone. Its specificity is unknown. V was clipped by 4 bases and J by 7 bases; unmatched bases: 8. The CDR3 totals 15 residues. Germline V gene sequence: CDR1 SGHNT, CDR2 YYREEE (reference sequence). PCR employed 60 Vbeta and 13 Jbeta primers. TCRdb keeps only in-frame clones here, not all; method: immunoSEQ multiplex PCR. The sample has about 130,000 clones; roughly 74% are singletons. V usage is TRBV5-4 and J usage is TRBJ2-7; TRBD2 agrees at 13 bases. Sequencing was performed on PBMCs. This receptor was identified in a woman between 45 and 60 years old in good health and CMV-seropositive. DNA of the CDR3: TGTGCCAGCAGCCACGGGACTAGCGGGGCTCAGGAGCAGTACTTC. This codes for CASSHGTSGAQEQYF.